What follows are 29 T cell receptor beta chains derived from one specimen sequenced in a study of CD8 T cells in Susac syndrome. RNA totalling roughly 0.45 to 1 ug underwent reverse transcription with random hexamers. TCRdb re-called the immunoSEQ multiplex PCR reads through MiXCR, storing one row per CDR3 protein. This table has 150,000 to 200,000 distinct CDR3 sequences, 90% to 95% appearing once. The material sequenced was CD4+ T cells from PBMCs. These receptors were obtained from a human donor with Susac syndrome.

This rearrangement joins TRBV6-1 to TRBJ1-2; D remains unclear. Germline CDR1 is MNHNS and CDR2 is SASEGT. The CDR3 spans 13 residues. V lost 5 bases and J 2 bases, leaving 9 bases between the germline ends. CDR3: CASSPLINYGYTF. CDR3 in DNA: TGTGCCAGCAGTCCACTAATCAACTATGGCTACACCTTC.

CDR3 residues: CASRSRDKNTEAFF. DNA for the CDR3: TGTGCCAGCAGATCCCGGGACAAGAACACTGAAGCTTTCTTT. The chain recombines TRBV6-5 with TRBJ1-1, with D possibly being TRBD1 (6 bases). There are 14 residues in the CDR3. The V and J ends lost 6 bases and 1 base respectively, with 12 bases between them. The germline V gene has CDR1 MNHEY and CDR2 SVGAGI.

This clonotype was seen just once. This rearrangement joins TRBV20-1 to TRBJ2-3, with D unclear. V was pared by 4 bases and J by 5 bases, with 16 bases between. This CDR3 region has 14 residues. The germline gives CDR1 DFQATT, CDR2 SNEGSKA (reference sequence). The CDR3 reads CSAKRRSWEDTQYF. In nucleotides, the CDR3 is TGCAGTGCTAAACGTCGTTCTTGGGAAGATACGCAGTATTTT.

This chain connects TRBV11-1 to TRBJ2-7; 11 bases match TRBD1. V lost 0 bases and J lost 4; bases outside the gene matches: 2. This CDR3 contains 15 residues. The V gene's germline CDR1 is SGHAT and CDR2 FQDESV (reference sequence). In DNA form, the CDR3 reads TGTGCCAGCAGCTTAGCCGGACAGGGGGCTTACGAGCAGTACTTC. Protein: CASSLAGQGAYEQYF.

The chain carries TRBV20-1 and TRBJ2-1; TRBD2 matches at 9 bases. CDR1 is DFQATT and CDR2 is SNEGSKA in the germline V gene (reference sequence). The CDR3 runs to 15 residues. Unmatched junction bases numbered 12, after V lost 5 bases and J lost 7 bases. The CDR3 is CSAAASRGGRNEQFF. The CDR3 bases are TGCAGTGCTGCCGCGTCGCGGGGGGGCCGGAATGAGCAGTTCTTC.

The rearrangement uses TRBV5-5 and TRBJ1-5; D may be TRBD1 (6 bases). Germline CDR1 reads SGHKS; CDR2 reads YYEKEE (reference sequence). The CDR3 extends over 14 amino acids. Trimming left V 4 bases short and J 1 base short, with 9 bases between. CDR3 in DNA: TGTGCCAGCAGCCCGGGACACAGCAATCAGCCCCAGCATTTT. Residues: CASSPGHSNQPQHF.

The chain combines TRBV7-9 with TRBJ2-1; D is uncertain. Germline CDR1 SEHNR, CDR2 FQNEAQ (reference sequence). The CDR3 runs to 11 residues. The V and J ends lost 2 bases and 8 bases respectively, with 4 bases between them. DNA of the CDR3: TGTGCCAGCAGCTTAAACGATGAGCAGTTCTTC. As protein: CASSLNDEQFF.

The J gene is TRBJ2-6, the V gene TRBV5-5; no firm D call. The V end was cut by 2 bases, the J end by 0 bases, with 12 bases between. Per the germline V gene, CDR1 is SGHKS and CDR2 is YYEKEE (reference sequence). The CDR3 length is 17 residues. The CDR3, as DNA: TGTGCCAGCAGCTTACGCATTGCGATCTCTGGGGCCAACGTCCTGACTTTC. Protein sequence: CASSLRIAISGANVLTF. The whole variable domain, remainder taken from reference TRBV5-5 and TRBJ2-6, is DAGVTQSPTHLIKTRGQQVTLRCSPISGHKSVSWYQQVLGQGPQFIFQYYEKEERGRGNFPDRFSARQFPNYSSELNVNALLLGDSALYLCASSLRIAISGANVLTFGAGSRLTVL.

The genes are TRBV29-1 and TRBJ2-1, with D unclear. This CDR3 region has 13 residues. The V end was cut by 6 bases, the J end by 8 bases, with 17 bases between. CDR1 is SQVTM, CDR2 ANQGSEA, per germline. CDR3 DNA: TGCAGCGTCGCAGACCGGCTACGGGATGAGCAGTTCTTC. It codes for CSVADRLRDEQFF.

The chain carries TRBV6-5 and TRBJ2-7; the match to TRBD2 covers 8 bases. The CDR3 is 13 amino acids. With V trimmed by 9 bases and J by 11 bases, 15 bases remained unmatched. In germline, CDR1 is MNHEY, CDR2 SVGAGI. Written as DNA, the CDR3 is TGTGCCAGTACCCCTCCCCGGGGGGGAATCGAGTACTTC. It specifies CASTPPRGGIEYF.

The genes are TRBV7-9 and TRBJ2-3, with D possibly matching TRBD1 (5 bases). Germline V gene lookup returns CDR1 SEHNR and CDR2 FQNEAQ (reference sequence). This CDR3 is built from 14 residues. Trimming cost V 5 bases and J 1 base, with 10 bases left between them. The CDR3 loop is CASSRDSRTDTQYF. For the CDR3, the DNA is TGTGCCAGCAGCCGCGACAGCCGCACAGATACGCAGTATTTT.

The chain joins TRBV5-4 to TRBJ2-7; a possible D gene is TRBD1 (5 bases). Germline V lookup: CDR1 SGHNT, CDR2 YYREEE (reference sequence). The CDR3 spans 14 residues. Deletions cut 5 bases from V and 0 bases from J, with 12 bases between. The CDR3 DNA sequence: TGTGCCAGCAGTGTAGGCGGACACTCCTACGAGCAGTACTTC. Its protein is CASSVGGHSYEQYF.

The V and J genes are TRBV3-1 and TRBJ1-3; D remains unclear. Deletions cut 4 bases from V and 2 bases from J, with 27 bases between. Per germline, CDR1 LGHDT and CDR2 YNNKEL (reference sequence). CDR3 length equals 20 residues. CDR3 in amino acids: CASSPTKAAAIHFTGNTIYF. The CDR3, as DNA: TGTGCCAGCAGCCCTACGAAGGCAGCCGCCATCCACTTCACTGGAAACACCATATATTTT. Full variable domain (rest looked up from reference TRBV3-1 and TRBJ1-3): DTAVSQTPKYLVTQMGNDKSIKCEQNLGHDTMYWYKQDSKKFLKIMFSYNNKELIINETVPNRFSPKSPDKAHLNLHINSLELGDSAVYFCASSPTKAAAIHFTGNTIYFGEGSWLTVV.

The rearrangement uses TRBV24-1 and TRBJ2-1, with 8 bases matching TRBD1. The germline gives CDR1 KGHDR, CDR2 SFDVKD. CDR3 length equals 17 residues. Trimming cost V 11 bases and J 4 bases; bases outside gene matches: 18. CDR3: CAILRGPPAHLYNEQFF. CDR3 nucleotide sequence: TGTGCCATCCTCAGGGGGCCCCCCGCACACTTATACAATGAGCAGTTCTTC.

The V call is TRBV3-1, the J call TRBJ1-2, with D unclear. Trimming removed 5 bases at V and 3 bases at J, with 16 bases between. The germline gives CDR1 LGHDT, CDR2 YNNKEL (reference sequence). This CDR3 spans 15 amino acids. As DNA, the CDR3 is TGTGCCAGCAGCTCACCAGCTGGGCGGGACTATGGCTACACCTTC. It is translated as CASSSPAGRDYGYTF.

The V and J genes are TRBV7-3 and TRBJ2-1; a possible D gene is TRBD1 (5 bases). The germline CDR1 and CDR2 sequences are SGHTA and FQGTGA. Trimming pared 4 bases from V and 9 bases from J, leaving 10 bases between. The CDR3 has 12 residues. In DNA, the CDR3 is TGTGCCAGCAGCTCGACAGTGGGTGAGCAGTTCTTC. Its translation: CASSSTVGEQFF.

This chain links TRBV19 with TRBJ2-4; 10 bases fit TRBD2. CDR1 is LNHDA and CDR2 is SQIVND in the germline V gene (reference sequence). The CDR3 is made up of 16 amino acids. Losses at the gene ends were 3 bases for V and 3 bases for J; bases not matched to a gene: 5. CDR3 loop: CASSMFLAGVKNIQYF. CDR3 DNA sequence: TGTGCCAGTAGTATGTTTCTAGCGGGGGTCAAAAACATTCAGTACTTC.

V is TRBV12-3 or TRBV12-4 and J is TRBJ2-4; D might be TRBD2 (5 bases). The CDR3 is 16 residues long. Trimming left V 6 bases short and J 0 bases short, with 15 bases between. Written as DNA, the CDR3 is TGTGCCAGCAGCAATTTGGACTCTACAGCCAAAAACATTCAGTACTTC. Protein: CASSNLDSTAKNIQYF.

The chain has TRBV6-1 and TRBJ2-1; D is possibly TRBD1 (7 bases). Germline values: CDR1 MNHNS, CDR2 SASEGT. The CDR3 has 13 amino acids. Trimming stripped 10 bases from V and 6 bases from J, with 16 bases between. The DNA for the CDR3 is TGTGCCACCCAGGGGGGAAAGGGCAATGAGCAGTTCTTC. It is translated as CATQGGKGNEQFF.

The rearrangement links TRBV7-6 to TRBJ1-6; no reliable D call. This CDR3 is 17 amino acids long. The V gene's germline CDR1 is SGHVS and CDR2 FNYEAQ. V was trimmed by 4 bases and J by 5 bases, leaving 18 bases between them. The CDR3 protein is CASSSKAGGTNNSPLHF. The CDR3 DNA is TGTGCCAGCAGCTCAAAGGCCGGAGGAACCAATAATTCACCCCTCCACTTT.

This chain uses TRBV6-5 with TRBJ1-6; 7 nucleotides agree with TRBD1. Germline CDR1 MNHEY, CDR2 SVGAGI. The CDR3 runs to 15 residues. Germline trimming cut 4 bases from V and 9 bases from J; bases unmatched to any gene: 9. This chain's CDR3 is CASSSGTGDGSPLHF. DNA of the CDR3: TGTGCCAGCAGTTCGGGAACAGGGGATGGTTCACCCCTCCACTTT.

This chain connects TRBV28 to TRBJ2-1; 7 bases are shared with TRBD1. The germline V gene has CDR1 MDHEN and CDR2 SYDVKM. The CDR3 contains 16 residues. The V gene end was trimmed by 5 bases and the J gene end by 4 bases; junction bases not matched to a gene: 11. The CDR3 nucleotides read TGTGCCAGCAGTCCAACGACAGGGTATACTTACAATGAGCAGTTCTTC. Translation gives CASSPTTGYTYNEQFF.

The chain recombines TRBV7-9 with TRBJ1-1, with 11 bases identical to TRBD1. CDR1 and CDR2 (germline): SEHNR, FQNEAQ (reference sequence). V dropped 5 bases and J dropped 1; count of bases not matched to a gene: 0. The CDR3 extends over 14 amino acids. The CDR3 DNA is TGTGCCAGCAGCGGACAGGGGGCGAACACTGAAGCTTTCTTT. This encodes CASSGQGANTEAFF.

The chain links TRBV13 to TRBJ2-7; maybe TRBD2 (7 bases). The CDR3 runs to 15 residues. CDR1 and CDR2 from the germline V gene are PRHDT and FYEKMQ (reference sequence). With 5 bases removed from V and 2 bases from J, the gap between germline ends came to 16 bases. This chain's CDR3 is CASSLVGGLPYEQYF. For the CDR3, the DNA is TGTGCCAGCAGCCTTGTCGGGGGGCTCCCCTACGAGCAGTACTTC.

The V gene is TRBV6-1, the J gene TRBJ1-1; D gene uncertain. Germline lookup yields CDR1 MNHNS and CDR2 SASEGT. This CDR3 comprises 11 residues. V lost 6 bases to trimming and J lost 3 bases, with 5 bases between them. The DNA for the CDR3 is TGTGCCAGCAGAAGGGACACTGAAGCTTTCTTT. Translating gives CASRRDTEAFF.

V usage is TRBV30 and J usage is TRBJ2-3, with 7 bases aligning to TRBD2. This CDR3 contains 12 residues. V trimming: 3 bases; J trimming: 3 bases; junction bases outside the gene matches: 0. Germline CDR1 GTSNPN, CDR2 SVGIG (reference sequence). CDR3 residues: CAWSGGTDTQYF. CDR3 nucleotide sequence: TGTGCCTGGAGCGGGGGGACAGATACGCAGTATTTT.

The chain recombines TRBV6-5 with TRBJ2-1, with 8 bases matching TRBD2. The CDR3 extends over 18 amino acids. CDR1 MNHEY and CDR2 SVGAGI come from the germline V gene. The trim removed 2 bases at V and 5 bases at J, leaving 14 bases unmatched. The CDR3 reads CASSYGSGRGGSDNEQFF. For the CDR3, the DNA is TGTGCCAGCAGTTACGGGTCTGGACGGGGGGGTAGCGACAATGAGCAGTTCTTC.

This clonotype was counted a few times. This chain joins TRBV29-1 and TRBJ2-1; D call uncertain. V was cut by 6 bases and J by 0 bases, with 9 bases left in between. Germline V gene lookup returns CDR1 SQVTM and CDR2 ANQGSEA. CDR3 length: 13 amino acids. The CDR3 sequence: CSVELISYNEQFF. For the CDR3, the DNA is TGCAGCGTGGAGCTGATCTCCTACAATGAGCAGTTCTTC.

The chain joins TRBV9 to TRBJ1-3, with D uncertain. V lost 4 bases and J lost 6, with 14 bases in between. Germline-derived CDR1 and CDR2 are SGDLS and YYNGEE. The CDR3 has 14 residues. In nucleotides, the CDR3 is TGTGCCAGCAGCCCAGGAGGGAGAGAAAACACCATATATTTT. It encodes CASSPGGRENTIYF.